The T cell receptor beta chain under discussion was sequenced for a study of T cells in Graves' hyperthyroidism and ophthalmopathy. Germline CDR1 reads MDHEN; CDR2 reads SYDVKM. This CDR3 is 14 amino acids long. Trimming took 3 bases from V and 7 from J, leaving 16 bases between them. This clonotype was counted at least ten times. RNA transcripts provided the source from which TCR beta CDR3 regions were amplified. A first-round RT-PCR of the TCR CDR3 used the HTBI primer set. From the multiplex PCR reads, TCRdb called clonotypes with MiXCR, one entry per CDR3 protein. The sample has about 520,000 distinct CDR3 sequences, roughly 25% seen once.

The clonotype comes from a woman in her 30s with Graves' ophthalmopathy. The sequenced material came from blood. The rearrangement joins TRBV28 to TRBJ2-7; unclear D gene. The CDR3 DNA is TGTGCCAGCAGTTTGTTGACACCCAGTTCTGAGCAGTACTTC. Protein product: CASSLLTPSSEQYF.